Each of the 16 T cell receptor beta chains below was sequenced from the same sample in a study of type 1 regulatory T cells. TCRdb processed the reads anew with MiXCR; each CDR3 protein has one entry. In the table there are 60,000 to 70,000 distinct CDR3 sequences, 63% of which are singletons. These receptors' antigens are unknown. The sequenced sample consisted of cultured T cells, either the whole culture or a sorted T cell fraction (not recorded which). Subset denoted: Tr1-enriched cell product generated in vitro against host alloantigens. All receptors derive from a human donor in good health.

The V gene is TRBV20-1, the J gene TRBJ2-3; either TRBD1 or TRBD2 may supply D (6 bases each). The CDR3 totals 15 residues. Trimming shortened V by 6 bases and J by 3 bases, and 19 bases separated the two germline ends. CDR1 and CDR2 (germline): DFQATT, SNEGSKA (reference sequence). DNA of the CDR3: TGCAGTGCAAAGGAGGGTCGGAGGGGGACAGATACGCAGTATTTT. Amino acids: CSAKEGRRGTDTQYF.

Notes on this clonotype: Without the conserved terminal phenylalanine or tryptophan, this CDR3 likely stems from a read error. The chain employs TRBV6-2 or TRBV6-3 and TRBJ2-1, with TRBD1 identical over 10 bases. CDR1 and CDR2 (germline): MNHEY, SVGEGT. J was trimmed by 1 base and V by 2 bases; bases with no gene match: 11. The CDR3 length is 19 residues. As DNA, the CDR3 is TGTGCCAGCAGTTACGTCTATTCGGGGACAGGGGCATCCTACAATGAGCAGTTCATC. Translating it yields CASSYVYSGTGASYNEQFI.

This clonotype was detected only a few times. The chain recombines TRBV5-1 with TRBJ1-2; TRBD1 might be the D (6 bases). The germline V gene encodes CDR1 SGHRS and CDR2 YFSETQ. The CDR3 runs to 15 residues. V was pared by 0 bases and J by 4 bases, with 13 bases between. CDR3: CASSLDGRGTYGYTF. The CDR3 bases are TGCGCCAGCAGCTTGGACGGCAGGGGAACCTATGGCTACACCTTC. The full variable domain, its missing parts supplied by reference TRBV5-1 and TRBJ1-2, is KAGVTQTPRYLIKTRGQQVTLSCSPISGHRSVSWYQQTPGQGLQFLFEYFSETQRNKGNFPGRFSGRQFSNSRSEMNVSTLELGDSALYLCASSLDGRGTYGYTFGSGTRLTVV.

The chain links TRBV30 to TRBJ1-2; 10 nucleotides align to TRBD1. Looked up from germline, CDR1 is GTSNPN and CDR2 is SVGIG (reference sequence). CDR3 length: 14 amino acids. The trim removed 8 bases at V and 7 bases at J, leaving 13 bases unmatched. The CDR3 DNA reads as TGTGCCAGGGGTGGGGACAGGGGATCGGTTGGCTACACCTTC. Residues: CARGGDRGSVGYTF. The variable domain in full, with the rest retrieved from reference TRBV30 and TRBJ1-2, is SQTIHQWPATLVQPVGSPLSLECTVEGTSNPNLYWYRQAAGRGLQLLFYSVGIGQISSEVPQNLSASRPQDRQFILSSKKLLLSDSGFYLCARGGDRGSVGYTFGSGTRLTVV.

The V and J genes are TRBV9 and TRBJ2-2; TRBD2 might be the D (6 bases). Germline CDR1 reads SGDLS; CDR2 reads YYNGEE. The CDR3 has 16 residues. V was pared by 3 bases and J by 0 bases, with 12 bases between. The CDR3 loop reads CASSALATTNTGELFF. CDR3 DNA: TGTGCCAGCAGCGCGCTAGCGACTACGAACACCGGGGAGCTGTTTTTT.

This clonotype was seen once. V is TRBV7-7 and J is TRBJ2-5, with D possibly matching TRBD2 (6 bases). In germline, CDR1 is SSHAT, CDR2 FNYEAQ (reference sequence). V lost 2 bases, J lost 5 bases, and 9 bases lay in between. CDR3 length: 13 residues. CDR3 in amino acids: CASSLPGVETQYF. In DNA form, the CDR3 reads TGTGCCAGCAGCTTACCGGGGGTTGAGACCCAGTACTTC.

The gene calls are TRBV7-9 and TRBJ2-7; 14 bases are shared with TRBD2. V shed 5 bases and J 6 bases; nucleotides not matched to a gene: 9. The germline V gene has CDR1 SEHNR and CDR2 FQNEAQ (reference sequence). This CDR3 is 16 amino acids long. The CDR3 sequence: CASSPSGTSGRVEQYF. CDR3 coding DNA: TGTGCCAGCAGCCCTTCCGGGACTAGCGGGAGAGTCGAGCAGTACTTC.

The rearrangement links TRBV6-5 to TRBJ2-1, with a tentative D call TRBD1 (5 bases). Germline assignment: CDR1 MNHEY and CDR2 SVGAGI. Trimming removed 5 bases at V and 0 bases at J, with 14 bases between. The length of the CDR3 is 16 residues. As DNA, the CDR3 is TGTGCCAGCAGTCCCCAGGGTAGGGGCTCCTACAATGAGCAGTTCTTC. Its translation: CASSPQGRGSYNEQFF.

The chain links TRBV12-3 or TRBV12-4 to TRBJ2-7; 7 bases are a match to TRBD2. J was trimmed by 2 bases and V by 4 bases; bases with no gene match: 8. The CDR3 has 15 residues. The CDR3 here is CASSWWPGTTYEQYF. CDR3 nucleotide sequence: TGTGCCAGCAGTTGGTGGCCAGGGACTACCTACGAGCAGTACTTC.

The V gene is TRBV2, the J gene TRBJ2-7; TRBD1 matches at 8 bases. The CDR3 loop spans 13 amino acids. Germline V gives CDR1 SNHLY, CDR2 FYNNEI. V gave up 9 bases and J gave up 12 bases; unmatched junction bases: 16. The CDR3 here is CASGKDRVVGPYF. CDR3 DNA sequence: TGTGCCAGTGGGAAGGACAGGGTAGTTGGGCCGTACTTC.

This sequence joins TRBV28 and TRBJ2-1; 10 bases are shared with TRBD2. CDR3 length: 15 residues. From germline, CDR1 is MDHEN and CDR2 SYDVKM. The ends lost 5 bases at V and 2 bases at J; junction bases unmatched: 3. CDR3 DNA sequence: TGTGCCAGCAGTCTTCTAGCGGGGGCCTACAATGAGCAGTTCTTC. Protein sequence: CASSLLAGAYNEQFF.

The chain employs TRBV7-9 and TRBJ2-3; D gene ambiguous. The CDR3 runs 13 residues. Trimming took off 4 bases at V and 4 bases at J, with 9 bases between the two ends. Germline assignment: CDR1 SEHNR and CDR2 FQNEAQ (reference sequence). The CDR3 region is CASSSIWSDTQYF. The CDR3 nucleotides read TGTGCCAGCAGCTCCATCTGGTCAGATACGCAGTATTTT.

The chain joins TRBV4-1 to TRBJ1-5; D ambiguous. The CDR3 is made up of 14 amino acids. Deletions cut 1 base from V and 2 bases from J, with 6 bases between. Germline CDR1 is MGHRA and CDR2 is YSYEKL. The CDR3 sequence is CASSQVPGNQPQHF. The CDR3 DNA sequence: TGCGCCAGCAGCCAAGTTCCGGGCAATCAGCCCCAGCATTTT.

The V and J genes are TRBV20-1 and TRBJ2-5; 7 nucleotides agree with TRBD1. The CDR3 consists of 12 residues. The junction had 3 bases not matched to a gene; V was cut back by 3 bases and J by 5 bases. In germline, CDR1 is DFQATT, CDR2 SNEGSKA (reference sequence). The CDR3 sequence is CSASPQGETQYF. For the CDR3, the DNA is TGCAGTGCTAGTCCACAGGGGGAGACCCAGTACTTC.

This rearrangement joins TRBV7-3 to TRBJ2-7, with TRBD2 matching 9 bases. The CDR3 is 15 amino acids. The V gene end was trimmed by 1 base and the J gene end by 2 bases; junction bases not matched to a gene: 3. Per the germline V gene, CDR1 is SGHTA and CDR2 is FQGTGA. The CDR3 here is CASSLMAGGPYEQYF. The CDR3 DNA is TGTGCCAGCAGCTTAATGGCGGGAGGGCCCTACGAGCAGTACTTC.

The chain joins TRBV5-1 to TRBJ2-7, with D uncertain. This CDR3 has 13 residues. CDR1 SGHRS and CDR2 YFSETQ come from the germline V gene. V lost 4 bases and J 1 base, leaving 9 bases between the germline ends. The DNA of the CDR3 is TGCGCCAGCAGCACGACTGATTCCTACGAGCAGTACTTC. Protein product: CASSTTDSYEQYF.